This T cell receptor (beta chain) was identified in a study of molecular identifiers for immune sequencing clone quantification. About the research overall: In replicates, the authors split RNA from 20,000 or 100,000 naive CD8 cells five ways and sequenced four. Overall study findings and caveats: Clones above 20 RNA copies held over 98% of effector molecules, under 1% in naive cells.

The V segment lost 4 bases and the J segment 4 bases; nucleotides outside the gene matches: 7. The CDR3 loop spans 14 amino acids. This clonotype has more than one count but fewer than ten. Its cognate antigen is unknown. Input for naive CD8 libraries was about 17,000 to 1,100,000 sorted cells; the RNA fraction used was 10%, 30% or 50%. From the PCR reads, TCRdb called clonotypes with MiXCR, one entry per CDR3 protein. The repertoire has fewer than 45,000 distinct CDR3 sequences, 24% of them found once; the top ten carry more than 0.75%. This TCR was sampled from a human donor in good health. Some libraries in this study had Jurkat cell RNA spiked in. The source material was naive CD8+ T cells from blood, with Jurkat cell RNA spiked in. The subset: FACS-sorted CD8+CD4-CCR7+CD45RA+ naive T cells. The rearrangement joins TRBV12-3 or TRBV12-4 to TRBJ2-7, with TRBD1 matching 7 bases. For the CDR3, the DNA is TGTGCCAGCAGTTCCCATGACAGGGAGTACGAGCAGTACTTC. This encodes CASSSHDREYEQYF.